This TCR beta chain was observed in a study of identical twins. Whole-study results and caveats: The abundant beta clonotypes from cord blood had fewer insertions, and memory repertoires had none of this. Where out-of-frame alpha sequences were twin-shared, they showed excess low generation probability.

As for this clonotype: What it binds is unknown.

V was shortened by 1 base and J by 0 bases, with 12 bases between the two germline ends. The V gene's germline CDR1 is SGHVS and CDR2 FQNEAQ. The CDR3 spans 16 residues. TCRdb independently ran MiXCR on the 5' RACE reads; one entry per CDR3 protein. The table has 430,000 or so distinct CDR3 sequences, 24% seen once. The same data also contributed to another study, on T cells expressing NK-cell markers.

The chain joins TRBV7-8 to TRBJ2-5; D unresolved. The clonotype originates from a woman younger than 30 in good health. Input material: CD4+ T cells sorted from blood. The DNA for the CDR3 is TGTGCCAGCAGCTTAGTTCCGGGTCAAGACCAAGAGACCCAGTACTTC. The encoded protein is CASSLVPGQDQETQYF.